The clone carrying this TCR beta chain was counted between two and nine times. Antigen unknown. TCRdb redid the calling of the PCR reads with MiXCR, one entry per CDR3 protein. The data contain about 22,000 distinct CDR3 sequences, about 57% of them seen just once; the ten biggest clones take up around 0.94%. This sample stems from a study of vaccination and CD4 T cells after COVID-19. The overall study: Each convalescent patient was PCR positive for SARS-CoV-2 on nasal swab; eight to ten cases were mild and one severe. Diagnosis preceded the drawing of post-COVID samples by a median approximately 100 days (range 35 to 161). The convalescents included six males and four females, and among them two were Hispanic while seven were Caucasian. Findings and caveats of the study: Spike mono-reactivity marked 304 of 307 vaccine-specific clones in convalescent patients.

The CDR3 loop spans 16 amino acids. Germline CDR1 SGHVS, CDR2 FQNEAQ. Losses at the gene ends were 5 bases for V and 4 bases for J; bases not matched to a gene: 7. The receptor's source is a human donor who had recovered from COVID-19. The material sequenced was CD4+ T cells from blood, taken before SARS-CoV-2 vaccination. The gene calls are TRBV7-8 and TRBJ2-2; TRBD1 aligns across 10 bases. The CDR3, as DNA: TGTGCCAGCAGCCCGACAGGGGGCGTTATCACCGGGGAGCTGTTTTTT. Its translation is CASSPTGGVITGELFF.